Below, 17 T cell receptor beta chains from the same sample are listed, as sequenced in a study of control samples from healthy donors and cancer patients. Data came from immunoSEQ multiplex PCR; TCRdb stores just in-frame clones and leaves some out. The table records roughly 25,000 clones, approximately 91% of them present only once. The sequenced material came from PBMCs. The receptor set was obtained from a man aged 50 or older with lung cancer.

V is TRBV7-9 and J is TRBJ2-2; possibly TRBD1 for D (7 bases). This CDR3 comprises 17 residues. The germline CDR1 and CDR2 sequences are SEHNR and FQNEAQ (reference sequence). The V end lost 6 bases, the J end lost 6 bases, and 23 bases lay between the germline ends. In DNA, the CDR3 is TGTGCCAGCAGTAGACAGGGAGAGAGCGCGGGGCCCGGGGAGCTGTTTTTT. This sequence encodes CASSRQGESAGPGELFF.

This chain joins TRBV3-1 (or the pseudogene TRBV3-2) and TRBJ2-7; possibly TRBD1 or TRBD2 for D (5 bases each). V lost 4 bases to trimming and J lost 3 bases, with 13 bases between them. Germline V gene sequence: CDR1 LGHDT, CDR2 YNNKEL (reference sequence). The CDR3 has 14 residues. CDR3 sequence (DNA): TGTGCCAGCAGCCTTCGGGACCAACTCTACGAGCAGTACTTC. Its translation: CASSLRDQLYEQYF.

This chain uses TRBV6-5 with TRBJ2-1, with D perhaps TRBD1 or TRBD2 (5 bases each). Germline CDR1 MNHEY, CDR2 SVGAGI. V lost 5 bases, J lost 2 bases, and 13 bases lay in between. This CDR3 comprises 15 residues. The CDR3 here is CASSISGAAYNEQFF. CDR3 nucleotides: TGTGCCAGCAGTATCTCCGGGGCCGCCTACAATGAGCAGTTCTTC.

The V gene is TRBV5-8, the J gene TRBJ2-7; tentative D call: TRBD2 (5 bases). The CDR3 loop spans 14 amino acids. Trimming left V 4 bases short and J 3 bases short, with 14 bases between. CDR1 and CDR2 (germline): SGHTS, YDEGEE. This chain's CDR3 is CASSLRGLDYEQYF. As DNA, the CDR3 is TGTGCCAGCAGCCTCCGCGGGCTAGACTACGAGCAGTACTTC.

V gene TRBV24-1 combines with J gene TRBJ2-1; TRBD1 agrees at 8 bases. The CDR3 is 13 amino acids. The junction had 2 bases not matched to a gene; V was cut back by 1 base and J by 10 bases. Germline CDR1 is KGHDR and CDR2 is SFDVKD. The CDR3 is CATSDFPGGEQFF. The CDR3 nucleotides read TGTGCCACCAGTGATTTTCCAGGGGGCGAGCAGTTCTTC.

The CDR3 reads CASSSPGGGGDETQYF. The CDR3 DNA reads TGTGCCAGCAGTTCTCCCGGGGGAGGGGGCGATGAGACCCAGTACTTC. The chain uses TRBV6-2 or TRBV6-3 and TRBJ2-5; D possibly matches TRBD1 or TRBD2 (7 bases each). CDR1 MNHEY and CDR2 SVGEGT come from the germline V gene. This CDR3 contains 16 residues. V lost 4 bases to trimming and J lost 5 bases, with 20 bases between them.

The chain links TRBV10-3 to TRBJ2-1; a possible D gene is TRBD1 (5 bases). V shed 10 bases and J shed 6 bases, with 22 bases lying between them. Germline V lookup: CDR1 ENHRY, CDR2 SYGVKD. This CDR3 region has 15 residues. For the CDR3, the DNA is TGTGCCACCACGAGGACATCCCTGGACCTCAATGAGCAGTTCTTC. This translates into CATTRTSLDLNEQFF.

This chain links TRBV6-2 or TRBV6-3 with TRBJ2-3; no firm D call. V was shortened by 4 bases and J by 2 bases, with 13 bases between the two germline ends. Germline V gene sequence: CDR1 MNHEY, CDR2 SVGEGT. The CDR3 contains 15 residues. The CDR3, as DNA: TGTGCCAGCAGTTCCTTACAAGGAGACACAGATACGCAGTATTTT. Its translation: CASSSLQGDTDTQYF.

The chain uses TRBV30 and TRBJ1-2; D is undetermined. V was clipped by 0 bases and J by 5 bases, with 16 bases between them. CDR1 is GTSNPN, CDR2 SVGIG, per germline (reference sequence). The CDR3 totals 15 residues. The CDR3 region is CAWSVGQRLGYGYTF. The CDR3 nucleotides read TGTGCCTGGAGTGTAGGGCAGAGGCTGGGGTATGGCTACACCTTC.

This chain uses TRBV7-6 with TRBJ2-1; 11 positions match TRBD1. The V and J ends lost 5 bases and 2 bases, in that order; junction bases with no gene match: 8. CDR1 is SGHVS and CDR2 is FNYEAQ in the germline V gene. The CDR3 sequence is 17 residues long. Written as DNA, the CDR3 is TGTGCCAGCAGCACACCACGGGGACAGGGGGCCTACAATGAGCAGTTCTTC. Its protein is CASSTPRGQGAYNEQFF.

The genes are TRBV10-3 and TRBJ2-2; D is possibly TRBD1 (6 bases). Germline CDR1 is ENHRY and CDR2 is SYGVKD. The CDR3 spans 14 residues. The V gene lost 7 bases and the J gene lost 6 bases, with 15 bases spanning the gap. CDR3 loop: CAINPQGDSGELFF. The CDR3 DNA is TGTGCCATCAACCCACAGGGTGACTCCGGGGAGCTGTTTTTT.

The V call is TRBV3-1 (or the pseudogene TRBV3-2), the J call TRBJ2-2; either TRBD1 or TRBD2 may supply D (5 bases each). This CDR3 is 16 amino acids long. The germline gives CDR1 LGHDT, CDR2 YNNKEL (reference sequence). V shed 4 bases and J shed 4 bases, with 16 bases lying between them. In DNA, the CDR3 is TGTGCCAGCAGCCGCTCCGGGACCGCGTCCACCGGGGAGCTGTTTTTT. Protein product: CASSRSGTASTGELFF.

This chain links TRBV28 with TRBJ2-2, with TRBD2 matching 12 bases. CDR1 and CDR2 (germline): MDHEN, SYDVKM. After removal of 5 bases from V and 6 bases from J, the junction contained 4 bases not matched to a gene. The CDR3 length is 15 residues. The CDR3 bases are TGTGCCAGCAGTCCCGCTAGCGGGGGGGCCGGGGAGCTGTTTTTT. Translated: CASSPASGGAGELFF.

The chain combines TRBV4-3 with TRBJ1-1; D might be TRBD1 (6 bases). The CDR3 extends over 15 amino acids. Trimming stripped 4 bases from V and 5 bases from J, with 17 bases between. Germline CDR1 and CDR2: LGHNA and YSLEER. The chain's CDR3 is CASSLSGTSLTEAFF. CDR3 in DNA: TGCGCCAGCAGCCTATCCGGGACATCCCTGACTGAAGCTTTCTTT.

V is TRBV9 and J is TRBJ2-3, with 13 bases aligning to TRBD2. J was trimmed by 6 bases and V by 7 bases; bases with no gene match: 11. Germline V gene sequence: CDR1 SGDLS, CDR2 YYNGEE. The CDR3 is 16 amino acids. The CDR3 loop is CASSLAGTSGTDTQYF. The DNA of the CDR3 is TGTGCCAGCTCTCTAGCGGGGACTAGCGGGACTGATACGCAGTATTTT.

The V and J genes are TRBV5-1 and TRBJ1-5; 7 nucleotides line up with TRBD1. Germline CDR1 is SGHRS and CDR2 is YFSETQ. V shed 0 bases, J shed 3 bases, and the junction held 3 bases outside the gene matches. CDR3 length equals 15 residues. This chain's CDR3 is CASSLGDSANQPQHF. The CDR3 DNA follows: TGCGCCAGCAGCTTGGGGGACAGCGCCAATCAGCCCCAGCATTTT.

V usage is TRBV27 and J usage is TRBJ1-1; 7 positions match TRBD1. The V and J ends lost 3 bases and 1 base, in that order; junction bases with no gene match: 5. The germline CDR1 and CDR2 sequences are MNHEY and SMNVEV (reference sequence). This CDR3 has 15 amino acids. This CDR3 reads CASSFGTVGNTEAFF. The CDR3 DNA is TGTGCCAGCAGTTTTGGGACAGTCGGGAACACTGAAGCTTTCTTT.